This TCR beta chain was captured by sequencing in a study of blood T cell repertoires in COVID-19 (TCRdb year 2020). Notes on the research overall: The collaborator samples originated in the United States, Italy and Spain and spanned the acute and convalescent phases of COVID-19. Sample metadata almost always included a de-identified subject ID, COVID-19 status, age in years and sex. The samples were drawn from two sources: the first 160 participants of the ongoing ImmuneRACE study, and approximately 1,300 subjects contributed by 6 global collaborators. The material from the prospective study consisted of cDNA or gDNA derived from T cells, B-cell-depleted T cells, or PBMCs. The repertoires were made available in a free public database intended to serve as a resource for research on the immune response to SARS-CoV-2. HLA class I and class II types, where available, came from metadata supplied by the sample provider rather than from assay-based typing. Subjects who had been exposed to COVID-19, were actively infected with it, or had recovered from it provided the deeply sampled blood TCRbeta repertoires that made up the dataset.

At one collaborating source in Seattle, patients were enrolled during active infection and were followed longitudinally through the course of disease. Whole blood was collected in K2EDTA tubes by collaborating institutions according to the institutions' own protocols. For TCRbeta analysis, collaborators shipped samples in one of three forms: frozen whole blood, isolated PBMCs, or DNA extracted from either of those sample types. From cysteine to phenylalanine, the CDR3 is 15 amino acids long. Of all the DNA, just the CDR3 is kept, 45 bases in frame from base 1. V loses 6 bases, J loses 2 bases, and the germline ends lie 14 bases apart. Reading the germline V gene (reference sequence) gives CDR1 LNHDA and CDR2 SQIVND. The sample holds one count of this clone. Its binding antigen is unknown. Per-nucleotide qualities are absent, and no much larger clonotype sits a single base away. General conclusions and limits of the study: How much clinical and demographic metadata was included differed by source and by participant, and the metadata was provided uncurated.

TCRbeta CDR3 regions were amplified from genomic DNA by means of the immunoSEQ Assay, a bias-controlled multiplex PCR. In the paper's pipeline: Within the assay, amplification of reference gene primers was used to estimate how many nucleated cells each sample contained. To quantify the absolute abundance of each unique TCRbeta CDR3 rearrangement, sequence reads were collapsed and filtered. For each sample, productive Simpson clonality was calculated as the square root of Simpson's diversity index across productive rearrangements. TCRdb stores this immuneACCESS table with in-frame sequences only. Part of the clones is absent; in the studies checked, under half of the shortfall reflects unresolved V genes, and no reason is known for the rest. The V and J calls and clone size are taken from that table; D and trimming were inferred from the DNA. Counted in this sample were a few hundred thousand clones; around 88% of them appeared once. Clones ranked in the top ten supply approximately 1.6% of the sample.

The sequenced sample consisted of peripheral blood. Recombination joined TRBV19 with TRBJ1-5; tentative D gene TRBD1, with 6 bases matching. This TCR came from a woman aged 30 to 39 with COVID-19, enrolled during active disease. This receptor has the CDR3 CASSPRGMGNQPQHF. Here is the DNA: TGTGCCAGTAGCCCCAGGGGAATGGGCAATCAGCCCCAGCATTTT.